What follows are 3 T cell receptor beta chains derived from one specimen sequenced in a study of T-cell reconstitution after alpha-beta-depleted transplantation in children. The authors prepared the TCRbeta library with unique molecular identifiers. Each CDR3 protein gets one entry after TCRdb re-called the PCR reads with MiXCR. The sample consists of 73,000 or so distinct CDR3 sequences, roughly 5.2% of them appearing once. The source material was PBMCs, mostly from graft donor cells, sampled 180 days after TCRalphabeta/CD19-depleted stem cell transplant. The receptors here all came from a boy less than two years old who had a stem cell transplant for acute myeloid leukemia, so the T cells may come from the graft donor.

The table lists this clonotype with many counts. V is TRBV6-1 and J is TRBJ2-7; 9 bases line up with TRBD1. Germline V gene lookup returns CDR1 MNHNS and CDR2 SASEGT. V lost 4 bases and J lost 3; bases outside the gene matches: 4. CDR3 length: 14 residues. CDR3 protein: CASSGQGGVYEQYV. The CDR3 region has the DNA TGTGCCAGCAGTGGACAGGGGGGGGTCTACGAGCAGTACGTC.

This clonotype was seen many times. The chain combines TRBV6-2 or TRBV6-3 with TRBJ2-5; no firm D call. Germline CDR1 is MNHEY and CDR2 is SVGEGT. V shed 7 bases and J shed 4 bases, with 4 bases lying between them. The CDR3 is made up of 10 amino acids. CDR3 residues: CASKRETQYF. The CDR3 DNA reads TGTGCCAGCAAGAGAGAGACCCAGTACTTC.

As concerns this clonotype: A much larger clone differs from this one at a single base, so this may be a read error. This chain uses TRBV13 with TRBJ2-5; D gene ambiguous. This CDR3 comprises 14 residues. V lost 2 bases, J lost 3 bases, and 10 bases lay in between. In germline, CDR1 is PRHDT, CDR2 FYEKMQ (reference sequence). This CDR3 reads CASSLLYAEETQYF. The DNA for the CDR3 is TGTGCCAGCAGCTTACTTTACGCGGAAGAGACCCAGTACTTC.